This TCR beta chain was captured in a study of OX40 agonist ivuxolimab in advanced cancers. General notes on the study: The costimulatory receptor OX40 (CD134) was targeted by ivuxolimab, a fully human IgG2 agonistic monoclonal antibody. Intravenous ivuxolimab was administered to patients every 2 weeks at six dose levels: 0.01, 0.1, 0.3, 1.5, 3 and 10 mg/kg. Among the roughly 52 dose-escalation patients, around 20 had hepatocellular carcinoma, approximately 15 melanoma, 9 renal cell carcinoma and 9 head and neck cancer. The dose-escalation cohort was 82.7% male with a mean age of around 62 years, ranging from roughly 23 to 79. Prior anti-PD-1, anti-PD-L1 or anti-CTLA-4 therapy was permitted, and 30% to 50% of dose-escalation patients had received checkpoint inhibitors. Partial responses occurred in three dose-escalation patients: two with cutaneous melanoma and one with hepatocellular carcinoma. The purpose of peripheral TCRbeta sequencing was to test whether ivuxolimab changed TCR sequence diversity and led to clonal T-cell expansion. The paper describes the monotherapy dose-escalation part (N ≈ 52 patients) of the phase I trial of ivuxolimab. What the research found in general, with its limitations: Low levels of normalized T-cell clonal expansion were also seen in some patients who did not respond. In the 0.1-3.0 mg/kg groups, partial responders had among the lowest normalized peripheral clonal expansion, particularly in CD8+ T cells. The antigen specificity of the clonally expanded peripheral T cells was not determined. At doses of 0.1 to 3.0 mg/kg, clonal expansion of both CD4+ and CD8+ blood T cells was observed from baseline to week 6. On average, CD8+ T cells showed more expanded clones than CD4+ T cells after ivuxolimab.

Genomic DNA was isolated from the sorted cells so that the TCRbeta CDR3 region could be sequenced. TCRbeta CDR3 regions were sequenced using the immunoSEQ Assay. TCRdb took this table from immuneACCESS and kept in-frame rearrangements with V and J called. Such tables lack part of the clones; where checked against another copy, unresolved V genes explain under half of the gap, and the rest is unexplained. The sample table shows 95,000 to 110,000 clones, and around 93% are seen once. In total, the top ten clones hold 1.2% of the sample. On this clone: Its antigen is currently not known. The input lacks base qualities; no much larger clone sits a single base away.

Between the V and J ends, shortened by 0 bases and 1 base respectively, the junction contains 9 bases. Reading from cysteine to phenylalanine, the CDR3 counts 15 amino acids. Only CDR3 DNA remains: 45 bases, in frame from the first base. Reading the germline V gene gives CDR1 MDHEN and CDR2 SYDVKM. Patients with a history of autoimmune disease or receiving systemic immunosuppression were excluded from the trial. In every dose cohort, peripheral blood was drawn for TCR sequencing at baseline, cycle 4 day 1, and cycle 7 day 1. Samples were obtained from an open-label, multicenter, first-in-human phase I dose-escalation trial of ivuxolimab. The trial enrolled adults with locally advanced or metastatic head and neck squamous cell, hepatocellular, melanoma or renal cell carcinoma. Before TCR sequencing, CD4+ T cells and CD8+ T cells from peripheral blood were sorted into separate populations.

This sequence originates from an adult with an advanced solid tumor such as melanoma, head and neck, liver or kidney cancer. Here the chain combines TRBV28 and TRBJ1-1; too little of a D gene remains to name it. This material consisted of CD4+ or CD8+ T cells sorted from blood, taken in a trial of the OX40 agonist ivuxolimab. The sequenced DNA is TGTGCCAGCAGTTTATGGGGCGATGCGAACACTGAAGCTTTCTTT. Its amino acids are CASSLWGDANTEAFF.